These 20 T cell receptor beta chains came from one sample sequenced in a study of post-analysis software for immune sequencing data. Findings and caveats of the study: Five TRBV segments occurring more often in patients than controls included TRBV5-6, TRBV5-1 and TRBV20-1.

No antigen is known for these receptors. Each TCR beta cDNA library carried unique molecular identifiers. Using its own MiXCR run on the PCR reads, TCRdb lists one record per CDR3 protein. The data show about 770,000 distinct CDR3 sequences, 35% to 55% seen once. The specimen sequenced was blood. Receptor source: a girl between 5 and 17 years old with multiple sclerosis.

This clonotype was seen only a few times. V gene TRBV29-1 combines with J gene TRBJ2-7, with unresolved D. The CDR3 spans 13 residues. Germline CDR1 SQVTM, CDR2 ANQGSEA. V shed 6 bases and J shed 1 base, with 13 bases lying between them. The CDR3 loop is CSVEDGESYEQYF. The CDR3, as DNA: TGCAGCGTCGAGGACGGAGAATCCTACGAGCAGTACTTC.

The DNA of the CDR3 is TGTGCCAGCAGCGCCTTTTCGATTCAGCAGGGGCGTAAGTACACAGATACGCAGTATTTT. Encoded protein: CASSAFSIQQGRKYTDTQYF. The J gene is TRBJ2-3, the V gene TRBV12-3 or TRBV12-4; possible D gene TRBD1, 6 bases. The V gene lost 6 bases and the J gene lost 2 bases, with 30 bases spanning the gap. This CDR3 contains 20 residues.

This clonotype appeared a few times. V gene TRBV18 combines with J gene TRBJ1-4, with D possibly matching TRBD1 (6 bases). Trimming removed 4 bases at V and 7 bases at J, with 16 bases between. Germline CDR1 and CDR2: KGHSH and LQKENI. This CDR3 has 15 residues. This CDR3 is CASSLQGTPGEKLFF. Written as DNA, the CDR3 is TGTGCCAGCTCACTCCAGGGGACGCCTGGTGAAAAACTGTTTTTT.

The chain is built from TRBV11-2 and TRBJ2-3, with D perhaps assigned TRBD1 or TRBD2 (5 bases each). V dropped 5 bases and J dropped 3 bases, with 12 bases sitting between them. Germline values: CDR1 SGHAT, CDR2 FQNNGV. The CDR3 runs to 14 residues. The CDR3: CASSVSGPTDTQYF. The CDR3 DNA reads TGTGCCAGCAGCGTTTCGGGGCCTACAGATACGCAGTATTTT.

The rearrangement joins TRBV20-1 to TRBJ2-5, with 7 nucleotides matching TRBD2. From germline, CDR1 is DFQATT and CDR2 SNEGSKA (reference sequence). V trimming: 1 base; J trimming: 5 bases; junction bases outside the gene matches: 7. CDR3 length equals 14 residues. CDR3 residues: CSARGGRARETQYF. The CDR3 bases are TGCAGTGCTAGAGGTGGGAGGGCGAGGGAGACCCAGTACTTC.

The CDR3 DNA is TGTGCCAGCAGTGAAGGTGGGACAGTCTACGAGCAGTACTTC. Translation: CASSEGGTVYEQYF. This chain joins TRBV6-1 and TRBJ2-7, with 7 bases lining up with TRBD1. With V trimmed by 1 base and J by 3 bases, 3 bases remained unmatched. CDR1 and CDR2 from the germline V gene are MNHNS and SASEGT. The CDR3 length is 14 residues.

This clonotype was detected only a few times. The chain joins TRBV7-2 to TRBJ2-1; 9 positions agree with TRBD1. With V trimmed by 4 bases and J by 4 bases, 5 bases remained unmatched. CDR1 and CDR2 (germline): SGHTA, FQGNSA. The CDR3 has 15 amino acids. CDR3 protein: CASSSGGQGYNEQFF. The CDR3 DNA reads TGTGCCAGCAGCTCGGGGGGACAGGGATACAATGAGCAGTTCTTC.

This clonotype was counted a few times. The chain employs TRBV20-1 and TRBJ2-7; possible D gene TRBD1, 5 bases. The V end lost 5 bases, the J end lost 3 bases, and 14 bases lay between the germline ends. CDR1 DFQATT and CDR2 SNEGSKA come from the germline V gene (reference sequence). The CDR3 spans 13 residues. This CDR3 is CSALFDSNYEQYF. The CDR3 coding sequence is TGCAGTGCTCTATTCGACAGTAACTACGAGCAGTACTTC.

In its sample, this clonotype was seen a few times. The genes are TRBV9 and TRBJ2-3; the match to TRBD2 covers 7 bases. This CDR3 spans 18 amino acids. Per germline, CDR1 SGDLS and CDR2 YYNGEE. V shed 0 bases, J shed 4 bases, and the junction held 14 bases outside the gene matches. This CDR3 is CASSVDYGGSTFPDTQYF. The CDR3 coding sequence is TGTGCCAGCAGCGTAGATTATGGCGGGAGTACGTTCCCAGATACGCAGTATTTT.

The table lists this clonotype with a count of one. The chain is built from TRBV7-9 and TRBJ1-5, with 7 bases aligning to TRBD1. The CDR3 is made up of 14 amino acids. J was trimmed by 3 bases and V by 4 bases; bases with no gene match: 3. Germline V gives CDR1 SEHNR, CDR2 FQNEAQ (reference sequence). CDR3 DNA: TGTGCCAGCAGCTCGACAGGGAACAATCAGCCCCAGCATTTT. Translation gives CASSSTGNNQPQHF.

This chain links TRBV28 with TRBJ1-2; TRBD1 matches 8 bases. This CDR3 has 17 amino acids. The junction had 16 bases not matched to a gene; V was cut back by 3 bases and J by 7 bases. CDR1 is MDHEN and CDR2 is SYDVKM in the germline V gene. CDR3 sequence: CASSLGQGASIAGGYTF. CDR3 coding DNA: TGTGCCAGCAGTTTGGGGCAGGGGGCGAGCATCGCCGGTGGCTACACCTTC.

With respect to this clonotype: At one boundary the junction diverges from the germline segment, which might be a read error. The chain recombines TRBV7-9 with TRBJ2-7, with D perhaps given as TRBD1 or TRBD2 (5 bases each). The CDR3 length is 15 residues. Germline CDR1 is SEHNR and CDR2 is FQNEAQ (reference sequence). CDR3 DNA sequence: TGTGCCAGCAGGCCAACCGGGACGGGCTCCTACGGGCAGTACTTC. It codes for CASRPTGTGSYGQYF.

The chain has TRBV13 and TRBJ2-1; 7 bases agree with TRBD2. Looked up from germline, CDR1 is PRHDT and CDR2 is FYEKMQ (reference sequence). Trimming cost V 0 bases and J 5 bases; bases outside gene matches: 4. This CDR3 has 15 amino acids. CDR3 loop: CASSLGRGRDNEQFF. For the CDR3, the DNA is TGTGCCAGCAGCTTAGGCCGCGGGAGAGACAATGAGCAGTTCTTC.

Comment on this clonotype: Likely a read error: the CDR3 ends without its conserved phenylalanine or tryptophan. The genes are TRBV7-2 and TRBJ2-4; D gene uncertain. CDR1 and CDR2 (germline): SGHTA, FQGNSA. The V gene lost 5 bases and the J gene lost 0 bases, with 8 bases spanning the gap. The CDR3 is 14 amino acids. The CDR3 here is CASSRQLAKNIQYS. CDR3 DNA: TGTGCCAGCAGCAGACAACTAGCCAAAAACATTCAGTACTCC.

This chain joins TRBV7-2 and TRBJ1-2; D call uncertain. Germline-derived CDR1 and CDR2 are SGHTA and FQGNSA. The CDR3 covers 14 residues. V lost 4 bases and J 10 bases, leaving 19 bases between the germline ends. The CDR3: CASSSPGGPEDYTF. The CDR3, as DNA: TGTGCCAGCAGCTCCCCAGGAGGCCCTGAAGACTACACCTTC.

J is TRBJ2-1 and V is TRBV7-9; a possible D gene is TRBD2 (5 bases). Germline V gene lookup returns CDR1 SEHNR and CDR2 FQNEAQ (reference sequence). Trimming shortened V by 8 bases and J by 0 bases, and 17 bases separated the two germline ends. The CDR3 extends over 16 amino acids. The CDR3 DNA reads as TGTGCCAGCGGCGGAGGAGGCGGGCTCTCCTACAATGAGCAGTTCTTC. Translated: CASGGGGGLSYNEQFF.

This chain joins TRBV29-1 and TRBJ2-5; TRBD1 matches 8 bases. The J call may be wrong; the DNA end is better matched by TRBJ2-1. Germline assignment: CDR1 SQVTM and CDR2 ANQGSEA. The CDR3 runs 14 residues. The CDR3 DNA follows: TGCAGCGTTGAACTGGGACAGGTAGGAGAGACCCAGTTCTTC. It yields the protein CSVELGQVGETQFF.

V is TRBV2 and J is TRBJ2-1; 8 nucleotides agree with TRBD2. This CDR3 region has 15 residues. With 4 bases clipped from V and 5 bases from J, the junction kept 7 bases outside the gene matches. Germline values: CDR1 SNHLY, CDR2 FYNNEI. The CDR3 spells CASSVRLAGNNEQFF. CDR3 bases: TGTGCCAGCAGTGTACGTCTAGCGGGCAACAATGAGCAGTTCTTC.

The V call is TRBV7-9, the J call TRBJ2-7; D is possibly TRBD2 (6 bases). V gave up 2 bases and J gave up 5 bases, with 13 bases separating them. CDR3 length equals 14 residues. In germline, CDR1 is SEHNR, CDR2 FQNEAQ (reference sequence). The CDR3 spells CASSLFGSQDEQYF. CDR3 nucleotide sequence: TGTGCCAGCAGCTTATTCGGGAGTCAGGACGAGCAGTACTTC.

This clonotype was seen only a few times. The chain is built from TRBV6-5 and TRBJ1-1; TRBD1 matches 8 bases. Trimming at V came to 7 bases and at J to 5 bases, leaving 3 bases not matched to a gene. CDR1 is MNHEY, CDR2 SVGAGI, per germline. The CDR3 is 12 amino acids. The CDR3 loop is CASIHRGTEAFF. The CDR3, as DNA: TGTGCCAGCATCCACAGGGGGACTGAAGCTTTCTTT.